This T cell receptor (beta chain) was sequenced in a study of T cell responses to AZD1222 COVID-19 vaccine. Study-wide context: The analysis combined second doses at about 4 or about 12 weeks.

The method was immunoSEQ multiplex PCR; TCRdb's version includes in-frame clones alone and lacks a portion of them. The sample lists roughly 200,000 clones, approximately 92% seen once, with about 1.2% in the top ten. J was trimmed by 7 bases and V by 4 bases; bases with no gene match: 9. This CDR3 has 15 amino acids. The germline V gene encodes CDR1 SGHTS and CDR2 YDEGEE. This chain links TRBV5-8 with TRBJ2-2; 8 nucleotides agree with TRBD1. The origin of this receptor is an adult in good health. The specimen comprised peripheral blood, sampled on day 0 of AZD1222 vaccination. The CDR3 region is CASSRRTGSGGELFF. CDR3 DNA sequence: TGTGCCAGCAGCCGGAGGACAGGGTCCGGCGGGGAGCTGTTTTTT.